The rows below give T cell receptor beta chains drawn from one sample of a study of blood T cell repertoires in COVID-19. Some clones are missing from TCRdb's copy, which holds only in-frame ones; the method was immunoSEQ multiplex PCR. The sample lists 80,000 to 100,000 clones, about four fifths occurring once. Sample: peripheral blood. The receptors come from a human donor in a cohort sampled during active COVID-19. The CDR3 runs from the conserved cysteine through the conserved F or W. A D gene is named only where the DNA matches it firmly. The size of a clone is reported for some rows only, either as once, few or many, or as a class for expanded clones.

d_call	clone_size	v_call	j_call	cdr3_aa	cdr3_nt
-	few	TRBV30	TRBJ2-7	CAWSVSSYEQYF	TGTGCCTGGAGTGTCAGCTCCTACGAGCAGTACTTC
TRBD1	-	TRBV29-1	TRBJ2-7	CSATGESDEQYF	TGCAGCGCGACAGGGGAGAGTGACGAGCAGTACTTC
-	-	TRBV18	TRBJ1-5	CASSPPGGQPQHF	TGTGCCAGCTCACCACCCGGGGGGCAGCCCCAGCATTTT
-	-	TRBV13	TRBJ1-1	CASRDSRNTEAFF	TGTGCCAGCAGGGACAGCCGGAACACTGAAGCTTTCTTT
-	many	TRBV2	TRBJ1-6	CASSATANNSPLHF	TGTGCCAGCAGTGCGACAGCAAATAATTCACCCCTCCACTTT
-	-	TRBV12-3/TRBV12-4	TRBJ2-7	CASTGLGDEQYF	TGTGCCAGCACCGGCCTAGGAGACGAGCAGTACTTC
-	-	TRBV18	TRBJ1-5	CASSLDSQRQHF	TGTGCCAGCTCACTGGACAGCCAGCGCCAGCATTTT
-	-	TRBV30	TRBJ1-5	CAWSVEGGQPQHF	TGTGCCTGGAGTGTAGAGGGAGGTCAGCCCCAGCATTTT
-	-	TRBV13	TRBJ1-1	CASGKNTEAFF	TGTGCCAGCGGCAAGAACACTGAAGCTTTCTTT
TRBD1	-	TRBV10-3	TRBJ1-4	CAISEGQGGKKLFF	TGTGCCATCAGTGAGGGACAGGGGGGGAAAAAACTGTTTTTT
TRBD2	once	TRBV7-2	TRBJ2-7	CASSLAQIAGGYEQYF	TGTGCCAGCAGCTTAGCCCAAATAGCGGGAGGCTACGAGCAGTACTTC
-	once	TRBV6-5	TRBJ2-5	CASLGSQETQYF	TGTGCCAGCCTCGGTAGCCAAGAGACCCAGTACTTC
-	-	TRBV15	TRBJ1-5	CATSSRANQPQHF	TGTGCCACCAGCAGCAGGGCCAATCAGCCCCAGCATTTT
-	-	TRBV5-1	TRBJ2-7	CASSLGGESSYEQYF	TGCGCCAGCAGCTTAGGAGGGGAAAGCTCCTACGAGCAGTACTTC
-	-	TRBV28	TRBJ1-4	CASSLGVTNEKLFF	TGTGCCAGCAGTCTGGGAGTGACTAATGAAAAACTGTTTTTT
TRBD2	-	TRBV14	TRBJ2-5	CASSQTSGSIETQYF	TGTGCCAGCAGCCAGACTAGCGGGAGTATTGAGACCCAGTACTTC
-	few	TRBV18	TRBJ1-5	CASSPTGGDQPQHF	TGTGCCAGCTCCCCGACAGGAGGTGATCAGCCCCAGCATTTT
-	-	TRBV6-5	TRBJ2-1	CASSSHGGSYNEQFF	TGTGCCAGCAGTTCTCACGGGGGCTCCTACAATGAGCAGTTCTTC
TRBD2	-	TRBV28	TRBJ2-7	CASGREGPYEQYF	TGTGCCAGCGGGAGGGAAGGACCCTACGAGCAGTACTTC
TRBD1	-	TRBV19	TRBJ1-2	CASRKGAGYTF	TGTGCCAGCCGCAAGGGGGCTGGCTACACCTTC
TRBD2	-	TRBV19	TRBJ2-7	CASSIDLAASSYEQYF	TGTGCCAGTAGTATAGATCTAGCGGCCAGCTCCTACGAGCAGTACTTC
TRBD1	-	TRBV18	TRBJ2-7	CASSEQGAVTYEQYF	TGTGCCAGCTCGGAACAGGGGGCGGTCACCTACGAGCAGTACTTC
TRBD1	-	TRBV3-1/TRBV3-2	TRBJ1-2	CASSFLDRRGYGYTF	TGTGCCAGCAGCTTTTTGGACAGGAGGGGTTATGGCTACACCTTC
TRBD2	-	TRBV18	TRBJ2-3	CASSPGLAEDGDTQYF	TGTGCCAGCTCACCGGGACTAGCGGAGGATGGGGATACGCAGTATTTT
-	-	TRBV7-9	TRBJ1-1	CASSHGQPDTEAFF	TGTGCCAGCAGCCACGGACAGCCGGACACTGAAGCTTTCTTT
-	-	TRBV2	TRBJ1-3	CASSEALPGSPGNTIYF	TGTGCCAGCAGTGAAGCGCTTCCGGGGTCCCCTGGAAACACCATATATTTT
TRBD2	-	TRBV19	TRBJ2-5	CASSILGGTVQETQYF	TGTGCCAGTAGTATCCTGGGGGGGACGGTTCAAGAGACCCAGTACTTC
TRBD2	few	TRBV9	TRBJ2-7	CASSVAAGGGYEQYF	TGTGCCAGCAGCGTAGCGGCGGGAGGGGGGTACGAGCAGTACTTC
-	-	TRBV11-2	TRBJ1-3	CASSSERVSIYF	TGTGCCAGCAGCTCAGAGCGGGTATCCATATATTTT